Listed below are T cell receptor beta chains from one sample, sequenced in a study of T cells after posttransplantation cyclophosphamide. Clones were sequenced by immunoSEQ multiplex PCR, and TCRdb holds only the in-frame ones, with some missing. This sample has 1,300 to 1,500 clones; more than 60% occur once, and the top ten carry 30% to 35%. This specimen was PBMCs, taken approximately 220 days after allogeneic stem cell transplant with posttransplant cyclophosphamide. The receptors come from a female patient aged 60 to 70 who received an allogeneic stem cell transplant from an unrelated donor, was CMV-positive, and had acute GVHD only. Some T cells may trace back to the graft donor. Each CDR3 is given with its conserved first and last residue. D genes are given only for firm matches. Clone size is given for some rows only: seen once, a few or many times, or a class if the clone is expanded.

D gene,V gene,J gene,clone size,CDR3 protein,CDR3 DNA
NA,TRBV7-9,TRBJ2-6,few,CASGASGANVLTF,TGTGCCAGCGGAGCTTCGGGGGCCAACGTCCTGACTTTC
TRBD2,TRBV7-8,TRBJ2-7,NA,CASSRGLAGAYEQYF,TGTGCCAGCAGTCGCGGACTAGCGGGAGCCTACGAGCAGTACTTC
NA,TRBV7-8,TRBJ1-6,NA,CASSPPLSPLHF,TGTGCCAGCAGCCCTCCTCTTTCACCCCTCCACTTT
NA,TRBV5-5,TRBJ1-5,NA,CASSPRGDLYNQPQHF,TGTGCCAGCAGCCCCCGCGGGGACCTTTACAATCAGCCCCAGCATTTT
NA,TRBV27,TRBJ2-1,NA,CASSWSRGPYNEQFF,TGTGCCAGTAGTTGGTCAAGGGGTCCCTACAATGAGCAGTTCTTC
TRBD1,TRBV5-1,TRBJ1-2,NA,CASSLTGEPNYGYTF,TGCGCCAGCAGCTTGACAGGGGAACCTAACTATGGCTACACCTTC
NA,TRBV19,TRBJ2-6,few,CASSIVGGPLSGANVLTF,TGTGCCAGTAGTATAGTGGGGGGGCCCCTCTCTGGGGCCAACGTCCTGACTTTC
NA,TRBV7-2,TRBJ1-3,NA,CASSLAGSFSGNTIYF,TGTGCCAGCAGCTTAGCCGGGTCCTTCTCTGGAAACACCATATATTTT
TRBD1,TRBV5-1,TRBJ2-1,NA,CASSRTAGTGGLNEQFF,TGCGCCAGCAGCCGAACCGCCGGGACAGGGGGCCTAAATGAGCAGTTCTTC
NA,TRBV4-1,TRBJ2-1,once,CASSFQGGSYNEQFF,TGCGCCAGCAGCTTCCAGGGGGGCTCCTACAATGAGCAGTTCTTC
NA,TRBV6-6,TRBJ1-1,NA,CASSYSTVNTEAFF,TGTGCCAGCAGTTACTCGACAGTAAACACTGAAGCTTTCTTT
NA,TRBV5-1,TRBJ1-1,NA,CASSLETGSEAFF,TGCGCCAGCAGCTTGGAGACAGGATCTGAAGCTTTCTTT
TRBD1,TRBV2,TRBJ1-2,NA,CASSPFTRTGGNGYTF,TGTGCCAGCAGTCCATTTACCCGGACAGGGGGAAATGGCTACACCTTC
NA,TRBV6-6,TRBJ2-1,NA,CASQQDYNEQFF,TGTGCCAGTCAACAGGACTACAATGAGCAGTTCTTC
TRBD1,TRBV4-3,TRBJ2-7,NA,CASSQGTGTSYEQYF,TGCGCCAGCAGCCAAGGGACAGGGACATCATACGAGCAGTACTTC
NA,TRBV2,TRBJ2-5,once,CASSPPRGETQYF,TGTGCCAGCAGTCCCCCAAGGGGAGAGACCCAGTACTTC
TRBD2,TRBV27,TRBJ2-2,NA,CASSSTLTSGIIGELFF,TGTGCCAGCAGTTCTACCCTGACTAGCGGGATTATCGGGGAGCTGTTTTTT
TRBD1,TRBV5-1,TRBJ2-7,NA,CASSLANAGGYEQYF,TGCGCCAGCAGCTTGGCTAATGCAGGGGGCTACGAGCAGTACTTC
TRBD2,TRBV27,TRBJ2-1,NA,CASTLGGRAYNEQFF,TGTGCCAGCACCTTGGGAGGGCGGGCCTACAATGAGCAGTTCTTC
NA,TRBV5-6,TRBJ1-5,once,CASSPSYGGPQHF,TGTGCCAGCAGCCCCTCTTATGGGGGCCCCCAGCATTTT
NA,TRBV5-1,TRBJ1-2,NA,CASSLRQNYGYTF,TGCGCCAGCAGCCTAAGACAGAACTATGGCTACACCTTC
TRBD1,TRBV7-3,TRBJ1-5,NA,CASSSGQASNQPQHF,TGTGCCAGCAGCTCGGGACAGGCTAGCAATCAGCCCCAGCATTTT
TRBD1,TRBV5-8,TRBJ1-1,NA,CASSPPGQGPNTEAFF,TGTGCCAGCAGCCCGCCGGGACAGGGGCCGAACACTGAAGCTTTCTTT
NA,TRBV7-8,TRBJ1-1,NA,CASNPTWALNTEAFF,TGTGCCAGCAACCCCACCTGGGCCCTGAACACTGAAGCTTTCTTT
TRBD1,TRBV28,TRBJ1-2,once,CASSSPPGQYYGYTF,TGTGCCAGCAGTTCCCCCCCGGGACAGTACTATGGCTACACCTTC
NA,TRBV14,TRBJ2-1,NA,CASSQVRGNEQFF,TGTGCCAGCAGCCAAGTCCGGGGCAATGAGCAGTTCTTC
NA,TRBV7-3,TRBJ2-3,once,CASSLHGSTQYF,TGTGCCAGCAGCTTACACGGGTCCACGCAGTATTTT
NA,TRBV5-8,TRBJ1-6,few,CASSLAIFTGMSNSPLHF,TGTGCCAGCAGCTTGGCCATATTCACAGGGATGAGCAATTCACCCCTCCACTTT
NA,TRBV28,TRBJ2-7,NA,CASSSLQVSYEQYF,TGTGCCAGCAGTTCCTTACAGGTCTCCTACGAGCAGTACTTC
NA,TRBV11-2,TRBJ2-7,NA,CASSLGQGYPYEQYF,TGTGCCAGCAGCTTAGGTCAGGGATACCCCTACGAGCAGTACTTC
NA,TRBV18,TRBJ1-1,NA,CASSTDGDTEAFF,TGTGCCAGCTCAACAGACGGCGACACTGAAGCTTTCTTT
TRBD1,TRBV6-6,TRBJ1-1,NA,CASSHRDRPSEAFF,TGTGCCAGCAGTCACCGGGACAGACCCTCTGAAGCTTTCTTT
NA,TRBV4-3,TRBJ2-5,NA,CASSQDRVGAVETQYF,TGCGCCAGCAGCCAAGACCGTGTAGGGGCTGTAGAGACCCAGTACTTC
NA,TRBV5-4,TRBJ1-2,NA,CASSAGATNYGYTF,TGTGCCAGCAGCGCAGGGGCAACTAACTATGGCTACACCTTC
NA,TRBV6-5,TRBJ2-5,NA,CASSYVGGSQETQYF,TGTGCCAGCAGTTACGTTGGGGGCTCTCAAGAGACCCAGTACTTC
NA,TRBV19,TRBJ1-1,NA,CASSIWAEAFF,TGTGCCAGTAGTATTTGGGCGGAAGCTTTCTTT
NA,TRBV7-9,TRBJ1-1,NA,CASSDGVNTEAFF,TGTGCCAGCAGCGACGGGGTGAACACTGAAGCTTTCTTT
TRBD2,TRBV30,TRBJ2-5,once,CAWRIGGGQTQYF,TGTGCCTGGAGAATCGGGGGGGGGCAGACCCAGTACTTC
TRBD2,TRBV30,TRBJ2-2,NA,CAWRGGRRTGELFF,TGTGCCTGGAGAGGCGGGAGAAGGACCGGGGAGCTGTTTTTT
TRBD1,TRBV10-3,TRBJ1-1,NA,CAISESTGGEAFF,TGTGCCATCAGTGAAAGCACAGGGGGCGAAGCTTTCTTT
NA,TRBV15,TRBJ1-4,NA,CATSRGRLGSGLFF,TGTGCCACCAGCAGAGGAAGACTTGGTTCGGGACTGTTTTTT
TRBD1,TRBV2,TRBJ1-5,NA,CASSRDRNQPQHF,TGTGCCAGCAGCAGGGACAGGAATCAGCCCCAGCATTTT
TRBD2,TRBV2,TRBJ2-7,NA,CASSNSLAGARSREQYF,TGTGCCAGCAGTAACTCTCTGGCGGGAGCTCGTTCGCGCGAGCAGTACTTC
NA,TRBV6-5,TRBJ1-3,NA,CASSYLPSSGNTIYF,TGTGCCAGCAGTTATCTCCCGAGCTCTGGAAACACCATATATTTT
NA,TRBV25-1,TRBJ1-2,NA,CASSEAGGYTF,TGTGCCAGCAGTGAGGCGGGAGGCTACACCTTC
TRBD2,TRBV10-3,TRBJ2-1,NA,CATIGTTTYNEQFF,TGTGCCACGATCGGGACTACAACCTACAATGAGCAGTTCTTC
TRBD1,TRBV7-3,TRBJ2-7,NA,CASSFEGTGPYEQYF,TGTGCCAGCAGCTTCGAGGGGACAGGGCCCTACGAGCAGTACTTC
NA,TRBV29-1,TRBJ2-3,few,CSVDLTDTQYF,TGCAGCGTTGATTTAACAGATACGCAGTATTTT
TRBD1,TRBV4-3,TRBJ2-7,large,CASSQRAGTGTYEQYF,TGCGCCAGCAGCCAGAGAGCGGGGACAGGGACCTACGAGCAGTACTTC
NA,TRBV18,TRBJ2-7,NA,CASSRGQIDYEQYF,TGTGCCAGCTCACGTGGACAGATAGACTACGAGCAGTACTTC